Below, 21 T cell receptor beta chains from the same sample are listed, as sequenced in a study of shared clonotypes between healthy human individuals. This table comes from immunoSEQ multiplex PCR, and its TCRdb copy is limited to in-frame clones, with some not included. The sample records about 1.1 million clones, 75% to 80% being singletons. Sample: memory CD4+ T cells from PBMCs. Documented subset: CD45RA-negative fraction. The receptors were sampled from a man aged 18 to 30 in good health. Some clones in this sample may be carry-over from other donors' samples.

V usage is TRBV6-1 and J usage is TRBJ1-1; tentative D call: TRBD1 (5 bases). Trimming left V 4 bases short and J 1 base short, with 13 bases between. CDR1 and CDR2 from the germline V gene are MNHNS and SASEGT. The CDR3 spans 15 residues. This CDR3 is CASSAPGTGNTEAFF. CDR3 bases: TGTGCCAGCAGTGCCCCTGGGACGGGGAACACTGAAGCTTTCTTT.

The chain recombines TRBV6-5 with TRBJ2-7; the D call may be TRBD1 or TRBD2 (5 bases each). Trimming removed 8 bases from V and 6 bases from J, with 11 bases in between. The CDR3 has 11 residues. CDR1 and CDR2 (germline): MNHEY, SVGAGI. The CDR3 reads CASRGPREQYF. In DNA, the CDR3 is TGTGCCAGCCGGGGCCCCCGCGAGCAGTACTTC.

V is TRBV4-1 and J is TRBJ2-7; D may correspond to TRBD1 or TRBD2 (5 bases each). The ends were cut back, 4 bases at V and 2 bases at J, with 15 bases in the middle. This CDR3 comprises 15 residues. Germline V CDR1 and CDR2: MGHRA, YSYEKL. The CDR3 is CASSPGPRGPYEQYF. The CDR3 DNA follows: TGCGCCAGCAGCCCCGGACCCCGGGGCCCCTACGAGCAGTACTTC.

The chain employs TRBV6-5 and TRBJ2-7; tentative D call: TRBD2 (5 bases). The germline V gene encodes CDR1 MNHEY and CDR2 SVGAGI. With 6 bases removed from V and 2 bases from J, the gap between germline ends came to 11 bases. The CDR3 runs 13 residues. CDR3 coding DNA: TGTGCCAGCAGACTACGGGGTACCTACGAGCAGTACTTC. Protein sequence: CASRLRGTYEQYF.

V gene TRBV4-3 combines with J gene TRBJ1-3; no clear D gene. Trimming removed 0 bases from V and 1 base from J, with 10 bases in between. Germline V gene lookup returns CDR1 LGHNA and CDR2 YSLEER. The length of the CDR3 is 16 residues. The CDR3 bases are TGCGCCAGCAGCCAAGATGTCACGATGTCTGGAAACACCATATATTTT. This codes for CASSQDVTMSGNTIYF.

V and J are TRBV28 and TRBJ1-1; no definite D call. V lost 6 bases, J lost 0 bases, and 8 bases lay in between. Germline CDR1 is MDHEN and CDR2 is SYDVKM. The CDR3 contains 13 residues. The CDR3 bases are TGTGCCAGCAGGTGGGTCCTGAACACTGAAGCTTTCTTT. Translating it yields CASRWVLNTEAFF.

V usage is TRBV19 and J usage is TRBJ2-2; possibly TRBD1 for D (6 bases). CDR1 is LNHDA and CDR2 is SQIVND in the germline V gene (reference sequence). The CDR3 length is 18 residues. V dropped 1 base and J dropped 7 bases, with 22 bases sitting between them. CDR3 residues: CASSIAILGGRGVGELFF. CDR3 bases: TGTGCCAGTAGTATAGCCATTCTAGGGGGTCGTGGTGTCGGGGAGCTGTTTTTT.

The rearrangement uses TRBV4-1 and TRBJ2-7, with D uncertain. The CDR3 is 14 amino acids. V was clipped by 1 base and J by 6 bases, with 13 bases between them. Germline CDR1 MGHRA, CDR2 YSYEKL. Here the CDR3 reads CASSQVGQNIEQYF. In DNA form, the CDR3 reads TGCGCCAGCAGCCAAGTAGGCCAGAATATCGAGCAGTACTTC.

This clone has a count of ten or more. The identical CDR3 is also encoded by other nucleotide sequences in the sample. V is TRBV7-3 and J is TRBJ2-2, with 7 bases lining up with TRBD2. V lost 5 bases, J lost 4 bases, and 4 bases stayed unmatched. Germline V gene data show CDR1 as SGHTA and CDR2 as FQGTGA. This CDR3 has 14 residues. CDR3 loop: CASSPGGSTGELFF. CDR3 DNA sequence: TGTGCCAGCAGCCCCGGGGGGAGCACCGGGGAGCTGTTTTTT.

The chain employs TRBV4-1 and TRBJ2-5; D is perhaps TRBD2 (5 bases). With 0 bases removed from V and 5 bases from J, the gap between germline ends came to 10 bases. CDR1 is MGHRA, CDR2 YSYEKL, per germline. The CDR3 length is 14 residues. CDR3 in DNA: TGCGCCAGCAGCCAAGATGGACTTAGGGAGACCCAGTACTTC. Its translation: CASSQDGLRETQYF.

Comment on this clone: At the DNA level, this CDR3 is encoded by other sequences in the same sample as well. The chain recombines TRBV18 with TRBJ1-2; weak D call: TRBD1 (6 bases). V was pared by 3 bases and J by 6 bases, with 8 bases between. CDR3 length: 12 residues. In germline, CDR1 is KGHSH, CDR2 LQKENI. CDR3 DNA sequence: TGTGCCAGCTCACCGTCAGGGGATGGCTACACCTTC. Amino acids: CASSPSGDGYTF.

The chain's CDR3 is CASSQDWAGSSYNEQFF. CDR3 bases: TGTGCCAGCAGCCAAGATTGGGCGGGTAGCTCCTACAATGAGCAGTTCTTC. The chain has TRBV14 and TRBJ2-1; possibly TRBD2 for D (5 bases). CDR3 length: 17 residues. Trimming cost V 0 bases and J 0 bases, with 12 bases left between them. Germline CDR1 reads SGHDN; CDR2 reads FVKESK.

The chain recombines TRBV10-3 with TRBJ2-7, with 10 bases aligning to TRBD1. This CDR3 spans 14 amino acids. The germline gives CDR1 ENHRY, CDR2 SYGVKD. V lost 4 bases and J lost 4; bases outside the gene matches: 4. For the CDR3, the DNA is TGTGCCATCAGTGTAGGACAGGGGGTATACGAGCAGTACTTC. Its protein product is CAISVGQGVYEQYF.

The chain has TRBV14 and TRBJ2-5, with TRBD2 as a possible D gene (7 bases). The CDR3 loop spans 16 amino acids. Germline V gives CDR1 SGHDN, CDR2 FVKESK. V was shortened by 2 bases and J by 4 bases, with 17 bases between the two germline ends. The CDR3 loop is CASSQYGRGGGETQYF. CDR3 DNA: TGTGCCAGCAGCCAATATGGCAGGGGAGGGGGAGAGACCCAGTACTTC.

J is TRBJ2-2 and V is TRBV7-2; weak D call: TRBD2 (9 bases). Germline assignment: CDR1 SGHTA and CDR2 FQGNSA. CDR3 size: 18 residues. Trimming pared 8 bases from V and 7 bases from J, leaving 29 bases between. Here the CDR3 reads CASLTRARASGTGGELFF. For the CDR3, the DNA is TGTGCCAGCCTAACTAGAGCCCGGGCTAGCGGGACAGGCGGGGAGCTGTTTTTT.

V gene TRBV30 combines with J gene TRBJ1-5; D call uncertain. The CDR3 extends over 13 amino acids. Trimming removed 0 bases from V and 7 bases from J, with 10 bases in between. CDR1 and CDR2 (germline): GTSNPN, SVGIG (reference sequence). The CDR3 DNA is TGTGCCTGGAGTGTAGAGGTGGGGCAGCCCCAGCATTTT. It codes for CAWSVEVGQPQHF.

This clone was seen a handful of times. One end of the junction fails to match germline, which may point to a read error. CDR3 sequence (DNA): TGTGCCAGCAGCATAGGGAGGGACACCGAAGCTTTCTTT. Translation: CASSIGRDTEAFF. This rearrangement joins TRBV7-8 to TRBJ1-1; a possible D gene is TRBD1 (6 bases). The V gene's germline CDR1 is SGHVS and CDR2 FQNEAQ. The CDR3 has 13 amino acids.

This rearrangement joins TRBV10-3 to TRBJ2-5, with TRBD1 as a possible D gene (6 bases). The CDR3 runs 15 residues. Trimming cost V 0 bases and J 3 bases, with 11 bases left between them. CDR1 and CDR2 (germline): ENHRY, SYGVKD. CDR3 coding DNA: TGTGCCATCAGTGAGTCCCACAGGACAGAAGAGACCCAGTACTTC. Translated: CAISESHRTEETQYF.

The CDR3 reads CASSERGYGYTF. CDR3 coding DNA: TGTGCCAGCAGTGAGAGGGGCTATGGCTACACCTTC. The V and J genes are TRBV6-1 and TRBJ1-2, with a possible D match to TRBD1 (5 bases). CDR1 and CDR2 from the germline V gene are MNHNS and SASEGT. Trimming took 3 bases from V and 4 from J, leaving 6 bases between them. The CDR3 spans 12 residues.

The gene calls are TRBV7-3 and TRBJ2-3; D is possibly TRBD2 (5 bases). Looked up from germline, CDR1 is SGHTA and CDR2 is FQGTGA. This CDR3 comprises 14 residues. With 1 base removed from V and 2 bases from J, the gap between germline ends came to 7 bases. In DNA form, the CDR3 reads TGTGCCAGCAGCTTAAGAGGGATCACAGATACGCAGTATTTT. This translates into CASSLRGITDTQYF. Supplemented by reference TRBV7-3 and TRBJ2-3, the full variable domain reads GAGVSQTPSNKVTEKGKYVELRCDPISGHTALYWYRQSLGQGPEFLIYFQGTGAADDSGLPNDRFFAVRPEGSVSTLKIQRTERGDSAVYLCASSLRGITDTQYFGPGTRLTVL.

The genes are TRBV7-9 and TRBJ2-2; D unclear. Looked up from germline, CDR1 is SEHNR and CDR2 is FQNEAQ (reference sequence). With 3 bases removed from V and 0 bases from J, the gap between germline ends came to 8 bases. The CDR3 runs to 15 residues. CDR3 amino acids: CASSFGQPNTGELFF. The CDR3 DNA is TGTGCCAGCAGCTTTGGGCAGCCGAACACCGGGGAGCTGTTTTTT.